This T cell receptor (beta chain) was observed in a study of blood T cells in healthy people across ages. The CDR3 extends over 12 amino acids. CDR1 is LNHNV, CDR2 YYDKDF, per germline (reference sequence). Trimming stripped 2 bases from V and 8 bases from J, with 7 bases between. Together with a sample-barcoded 5' primer, a J-beta primer mix was included in a second PCR lasting roughly 6 to 12 cycles. Every single cDNA molecule received a tag from a template-switch adaptor with 12 random nucleotides. TCRdb used MiXCR to reprocess the 5' RACE reads, holding one entry per CDR3 protein. There are 1,300,000 or so distinct CDR3 sequences in the sample; approximately 59% occur only once, and roughly 6.3% lies in the top ten. Concerning this clonotype: Its cognate antigen is unknown.

Study findings and constraints: The unsorted PBMCs prevented any conclusive comparison of naive versus antigen-experienced cells.

Sequencing input: blood. The V and J genes are TRBV15 and TRBJ1-5, with no clear D. The clonotype comes from a man between 18 and 35 years old in good health. CDR3 loop: CATSRSLEPQHF. CDR3 DNA: TGTGCCACCAGCAGATCACTAGAGCCCCAGCATTTT.